This TCR beta chain was recovered during a study of control samples from healthy donors and cancer patients. Germline values: CDR1 SGDLS, CDR2 YYNGEE. V lost 3 bases and J 10 bases, leaving 20 bases between the germline ends. This CDR3 region has 16 residues. TCRdb's copy holds only in-frame clones and misses some; the assay was immunoSEQ multiplex PCR. This repertoire shows about 120,000 clones, over 75% found once; its top ten account for more than 1.5%. This rearrangement joins TRBV9 to TRBJ1-6; the D is unclear. The sequencing sample was made of blood. The origin of this receptor is a man younger than 35 in good health. The CDR3 is CASSAGTGPEESPLHF. The CDR3 nucleotides are TGTGCCAGCAGCGCGGGTACCGGGCCGGAAGAGTCACCCCTCCACTTT.